Detailed here is one T cell receptor (beta chain). Its antigen is still unknown. The sample originates from a study of neurological immune-mediated disorders. Overall study findings and caveats: TCR-beta repertoires seemed private in all groups, with no expanded CDR3 amino acid sequences shared.

A single record per CDR3 protein comes from TCRdb applying MiXCR to the 5' RACE reads. The repertoire holds fewer than 20,000 distinct CDR3 sequences, with around 28% as singletons. The V end lost 3 bases, the J end lost 4 bases, and 12 bases lay between the germline ends. CDR1 and CDR2 from the germline V gene are DFQATT and SNEGSKA (reference sequence). The CDR3 sequence is 14 residues long. The sequenced material came from PBMCs. The clonotype originates from a man aged 45-65 years with HTLV-1-associated myelopathy (HAM/TSP). V and J are TRBV20-1 and TRBJ1-4; D unresolved. The CDR3 nucleotides read TGCAGTGCTAGCTACACCGGCCATAATGAAAAACTGTTTTTT. Protein product: CSASYTGHNEKLFF.